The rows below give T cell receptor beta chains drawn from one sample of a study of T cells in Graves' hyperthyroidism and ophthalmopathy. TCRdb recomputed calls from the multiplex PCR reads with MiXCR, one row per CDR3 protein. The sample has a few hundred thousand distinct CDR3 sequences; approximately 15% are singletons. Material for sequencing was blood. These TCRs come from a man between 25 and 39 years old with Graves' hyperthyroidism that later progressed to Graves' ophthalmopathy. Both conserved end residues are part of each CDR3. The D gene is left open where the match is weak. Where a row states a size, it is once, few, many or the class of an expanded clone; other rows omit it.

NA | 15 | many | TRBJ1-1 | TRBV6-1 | TGTGCCAGCAGTTACCTTGGGGGTGGGAACACTGAAGCTTTCTTT | CASSYLGGGNTEAFF
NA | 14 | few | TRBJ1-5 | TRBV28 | TGTGCCAGCAGTTTGCCTGGTAGCAATCAGCCCCAGCATTTT | CASSLPGSNQPQHF
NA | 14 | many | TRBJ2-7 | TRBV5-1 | TGCGCCAGCAGCCCCACGTTGTCCCTCTACGAGCAGTACTTC | CASSPTLSLYEQYF
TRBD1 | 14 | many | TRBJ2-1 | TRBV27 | TGTGCCAGCATTCAGACAGGGAGATACAATGAGCAGTTCTTC | CASIQTGRYNEQFF
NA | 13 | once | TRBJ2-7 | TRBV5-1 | TGCGCCAGCAGCTCGGACCCTGAACTCCAGCAGTACTTC | CASSSDPELQQYF
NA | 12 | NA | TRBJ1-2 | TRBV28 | TGTGCCAGCAGTTTGCAGGCATATGGCTACACCTTC | CASSLQAYGYTF
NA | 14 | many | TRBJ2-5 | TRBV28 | TGTGCCAGCCACCCCCGGGGAGCGTTAAAGACCCAGTACTTC | CASHPRGALKTQYF
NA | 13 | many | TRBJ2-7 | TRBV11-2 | TGTGCCAGCAGCTCCGTTGGCGTCGGCGAGCAGTACTTC | CASSSVGVGEQYF
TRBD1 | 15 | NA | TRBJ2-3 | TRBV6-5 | TGTGCCAGCAGTTTGACAGGGGGGTTCAAGGATACGCAGTATTTT | CASSLTGGFKDTQYF
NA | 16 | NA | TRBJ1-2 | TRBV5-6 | TGTGCCAGCAGCTTGGCAAGAGGGGCTAAGAACTATGGCTACACCTTC | CASSLARGAKNYGYTF
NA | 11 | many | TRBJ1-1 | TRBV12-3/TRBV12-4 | TGTGCCAGCAGCCAGACAGCTGAAGCTTTCTTT | CASSQTAEAFF
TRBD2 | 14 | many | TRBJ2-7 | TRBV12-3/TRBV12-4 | TGTGCCAGCAGTTCAGGGAGCGGGGGATACGAGCAGTACTTC | CASSSGSGGYEQYF
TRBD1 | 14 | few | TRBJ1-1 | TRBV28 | TGTGCCAGCAGTTTCTCAGGGGGAGGCACTGAAGCTTTCTTT | CASSFSGGGTEAFF
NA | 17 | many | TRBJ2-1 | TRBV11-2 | TGTGCCAGCAGCTTAGCCCGCGGGGTCTCCCGGGGGAATGAGCAGTTCTTC | CASSLARGVSRGNEQFF
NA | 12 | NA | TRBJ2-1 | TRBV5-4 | TGTGCCAGCAGCTTGGGTCCCGGTGAGCAGTTCTTC | CASSLGPGEQFF
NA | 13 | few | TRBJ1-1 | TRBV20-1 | TGCAGTGCTGCGGGAGGGTTGAACACTGAAGCTTTCTTT | CSAAGGLNTEAFF
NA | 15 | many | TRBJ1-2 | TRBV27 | TGTGCCAGCAGTTTATCGGGGGGCATTAAGTATGGCTACACCTTC | CASSLSGGIKYGYTF
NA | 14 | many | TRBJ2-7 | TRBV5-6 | TGTGCCAGCAGCCCCCTCGACAAGTTCTACGAGCAGTACTTC | CASSPLDKFYEQYF
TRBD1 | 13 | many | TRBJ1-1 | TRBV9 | TGTGCCAGCAGCCTGGGTACAGGGGGCATGGCTTTCTTT | CASSLGTGGMAFF
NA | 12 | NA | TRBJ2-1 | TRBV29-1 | TGCAGCGTTGAGGGCAGGGTAAATGAGCAGTTCTTC | CSVEGRVNEQFF
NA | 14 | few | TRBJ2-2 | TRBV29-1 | TGCAGCGTGTCTGTGTCGGGGCGAAGGGGGGAGCTGTTTTTT | CSVSVSGRRGELFF
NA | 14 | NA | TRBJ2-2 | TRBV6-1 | TGTACCAGCAGTACAGGGTTTGACACCGGGGAGCTGTTTTTT | CTSSTGFDTGELFF
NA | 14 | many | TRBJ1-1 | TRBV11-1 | TGTGCCAGCAGCTTACTGAAGGGGCGCACTGAAGCTTTCTTT | CASSLLKGRTEAFF
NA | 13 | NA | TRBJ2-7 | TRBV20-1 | TGCAGTGCTAGTGGGTTAGGCAACTACGAGCAGTACTTC | CSASGLGNYEQYF
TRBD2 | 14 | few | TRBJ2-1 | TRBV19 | TGTGCCAGTAGAAAGCGGGACGGAAACAATGAGCAGTTCTTC | CASRKRDGNNEQFF
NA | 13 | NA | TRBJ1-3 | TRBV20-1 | TGCAGTGCCATCAAAGACGGTGGAAACACCATATATTTT | CSAIKDGGNTIYF
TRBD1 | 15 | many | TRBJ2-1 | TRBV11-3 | TGTGCCAGCAGCCGAAGGCAGGGGGAGTACAATGAGCAGTTCTTC | CASSRRQGEYNEQFF
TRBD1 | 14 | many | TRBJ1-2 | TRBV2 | TGTGCCAGCAGAGAGGGACAGACTAACTATGGCTACACCTTC | CASREGQTNYGYTF
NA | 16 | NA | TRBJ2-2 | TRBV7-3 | TGTGCCAGCAGCCTAACGCCTGGGGATTCTGCCGGGGAGCTGTTTTTT | CASSLTPGDSAGELFF
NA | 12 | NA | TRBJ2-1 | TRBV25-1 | TGTGCCAGCAGTGTTCTAGTTAGTGAGCAGTTCTTC | CASSVLVSEQFF
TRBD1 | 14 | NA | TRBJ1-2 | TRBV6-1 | TGTGCCAGCAGTGGCTCAGGGGGCAACTATGGCTACACCTTC | CASSGSGGNYGYTF
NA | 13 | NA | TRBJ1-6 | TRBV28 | TGTGCCAGCAGTTTACCGGCCACAGCCTATGTCCACTTT | CASSLPATAYVHF
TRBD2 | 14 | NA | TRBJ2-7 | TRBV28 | TGTGCCAGCAATAATAGCGGGATTTCGGAAGAGCAGTACTTC | CASNNSGISEEQYF
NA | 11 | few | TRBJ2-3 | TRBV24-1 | TGTGCCACCAGGCAAGGCGATACGCAGTATTTT | CATRQGDTQYF
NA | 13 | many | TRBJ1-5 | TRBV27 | TGTGCCAGCAGTTTGGGCCTTAATCAGCCCCAGCATTTT | CASSLGLNQPQHF
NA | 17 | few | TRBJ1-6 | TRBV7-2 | TGTGCCAGCAGCTCAAGGGGGAGAACCGCCTATAATTCACCCCTCCACTTT | CASSSRGRTAYNSPLHF
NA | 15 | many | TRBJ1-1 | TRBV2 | TGTGCCAGCAGCCAACCCGAGGGAGGGAACACTGAAGCTTTCTTT | CASSQPEGGNTEAFF
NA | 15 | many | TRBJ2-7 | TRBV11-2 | TGTGCCAGCAGCTTAGGGGGGTGGGCATTCTACGAGCAGTACTTC | CASSLGGWAFYEQYF
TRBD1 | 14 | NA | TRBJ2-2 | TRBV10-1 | TGCGCCAGCAGTGATCGACAGGGGACCGGGGAGCTGTTTTTT | CASSDRQGTGELFF
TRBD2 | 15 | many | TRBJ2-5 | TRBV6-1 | TGTGCCAGCAGTTCCGCGGGGGATCTCCAAGAGACCCAGTACTTC | CASSSAGDLQETQYF
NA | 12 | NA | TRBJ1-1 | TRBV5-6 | TGTGCCAGCAGCCCTGGACCCGGTGAAGCTTTCTTT | CASSPGPGEAFF
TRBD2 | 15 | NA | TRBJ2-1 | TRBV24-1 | TGTGCCACCAGTGCGGGGGGGGGACAATACAATAAGCAGTTCTTC | CATSAGGGQYNKQFF
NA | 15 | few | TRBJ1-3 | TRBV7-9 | TGTGCCAGCAGCTTACCACGGAGAACTGGAAACACCATATATTTT | CASSLPRRTGNTIYF
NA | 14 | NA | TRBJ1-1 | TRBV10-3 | TGTGCCATCAGTGGGACCGGGGCCGGCGCTGAAGCTTTCTTT | CAISGTGAGAEAFF
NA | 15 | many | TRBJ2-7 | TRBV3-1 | TGTGCCAGCAGCCAAGCAAGCGGCCCCTCCTACGAGCAGTACTTC | CASSQASGPSYEQYF
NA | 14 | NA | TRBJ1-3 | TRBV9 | TGTGCCAGCAGCGTAGCTCAGGGGGGAAACACCATATATTTT | CASSVAQGGNTIYF
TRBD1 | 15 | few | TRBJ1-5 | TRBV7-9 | TGTGCCAGCAGCCCACCGGGACAGGGGATTCAGCCCCAGCATTTT | CASSPPGQGIQPQHF
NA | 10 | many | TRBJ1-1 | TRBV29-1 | TGCAGCGTTGTAAGGGTGAAAGCTTTCTTT | CSVVRVKAFF
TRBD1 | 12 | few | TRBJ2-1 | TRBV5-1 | TGCGCCAGCAGCCTGACAGGGGTTGAGCAGTTCTTC | CASSLTGVEQFF
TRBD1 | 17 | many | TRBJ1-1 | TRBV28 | TGTGCCAGCAGCCTACAGGGGGCGGGAGGAGGGAACACTGAAGCTTTCTTT | CASSLQGAGGGNTEAFF
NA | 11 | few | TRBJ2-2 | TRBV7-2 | TGTGCCAGCACCGAAGGGGGGGAGCTGTTTTTT | CASTEGGELFF
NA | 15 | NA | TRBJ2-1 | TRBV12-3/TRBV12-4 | TGTGCCAGCACCCCGGGTGCTGAGTTATTTAGTGAGCAGTTCTTC | CASTPGAELFSEQFF
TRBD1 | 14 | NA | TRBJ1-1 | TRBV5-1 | TGCGCCAGCAGCTACAGGGGCGTGAACACTGAAGCTTTCTTT | CASSYRGVNTEAFF
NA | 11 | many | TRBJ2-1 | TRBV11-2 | TGTGCCAGCAGCTATGCCAATGAGCAGTTCTTC | CASSYANEQFF
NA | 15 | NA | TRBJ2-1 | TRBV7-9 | TGTGCCAGCAGCTTTGCCGGGGGTAGGAGCGGTGAGCAGTTCTTC | CASSFAGGRSGEQFF